This T cell receptor beta chain was recorded in a study of control samples from healthy donors and cancer patients. The CDR3 length is 15 residues. Germline V gene sequence: CDR1 MGHDK, CDR2 SYGVNS. The ends lost 3 bases at V and 5 bases at J; junction bases unmatched: 5. Method: immunoSEQ multiplex PCR; TCRdb's copy keeps in-frame clones and lacks some. The data show roughly 80,000 clones, 89% seen once. The V call is TRBV25-1, the J call TRBJ1-1, with TRBD1 matching 11 bases. The clonotype was recovered from a man in his forties or fifties in good health. Sequenced material: blood. Here the CDR3 reads CASSDLGTGGTEAFF. The CDR3 DNA follows: TGTGCCAGCAGTGACCTAGGGACAGGGGGAACTGAAGCTTTCTTT.